Below, 5 T cell receptor beta chains from the same sample are listed, as sequenced in a study of vaccination effects on CD4 cells after COVID-19. The protocol was immunoSEQ multiplex PCR, while the TCRdb copy is restricted to in-frame clones and leaves out a portion. The repertoire holds fewer than 75,000 clones, with roughly four fifths as singletons. These receptors have no identified antigens. Cells that had been cultured for 10 days were the source of isolated CD4+ T cells. As their vaccination, participants received two doses of either BNT162b2 or mRNA-1273. The starting material was CD4+ T cells from PBMCs cultured without peptide, obtained after COVID-19 vaccination. Every receptor here comes from a human donor who received a COVID-19 vaccine.

This chain links TRBV4-2 with TRBJ1-1; no definite D call. This CDR3 is 16 amino acids long. CDR1 and CDR2 (germline): LGHNA, YNFKEQ. The V end was cut by 1 base, the J end by 6 bases, with 18 bases between. In DNA, the CDR3 is TGTGCCAGCAGCCAAGGCCCCCCCGACTTTATCGCTGAAGCTTTCTTT. Encoded protein: CASSQGPPDFIAEAFF.

V and J are TRBV7-9 and TRBJ1-3; maybe TRBD1 (6 bases). The CDR3 is 15 residues long. V lost 10 bases and J lost 2, with 18 bases in between. Germline V gene data show CDR1 as SEHNR and CDR2 as FQNEAQ (reference sequence). The CDR3 coding sequence is TGTGCCAAGGGGGATGGTGTGGAAGCTGGAAACACCATATATTTT. As protein: CAKGDGVEAGNTIYF.

The chain uses TRBV2 and TRBJ2-1, with TRBD1 identical over 9 bases. CDR1 and CDR2 from the germline V gene are SNHLY and FYNNEI. CDR3 length equals 14 residues. V shed 7 bases and J 8 bases; nucleotides not matched to a gene: 9. Written as DNA, the CDR3 is TGTGCCAGCACCACAGACAGGGGGTCTGATGAGCAGTTCTTC. Its protein product is CASTTDRGSDEQFF. Using reference TRBV2 and TRBJ2-1 for the parts outside the CDR3, the full variable domain is EPEVTQTPSHQVTQMGQEVILRCVPISNHLYFYWYRQILGQKVEFLVSFYNNEISEKSEIFDDQFSVERPDGSNFTLKIRSTKLEDSAMYFCASTTDRGSDEQFFGPGTRLTVL.

The rearrangement links TRBV5-1 to TRBJ2-2; 11 bases match TRBD2. This CDR3 has 15 residues. Per the germline V gene, CDR1 is SGHRS and CDR2 is YFSETQ. V gave up 4 bases and J gave up 3 bases; unmatched junction bases: 2. The CDR3 region is CASSELAGDTGELFF. As DNA, the CDR3 is TGCGCCAGCAGCGAACTAGCGGGAGACACCGGGGAGCTGTTTTTT.

CDR3 sequence reads: CATSESGQGVENEQFF. The CDR3 coding sequence is TGTGCCACCAGTGAATCCGGACAGGGGGTTGAGAATGAGCAGTTCTTC. The V gene is TRBV24-1, the J gene TRBJ2-1; 10 bases match TRBD1. CDR3 size: 16 residues. The V and J ends lost 4 bases and 7 bases, in that order; junction bases with no gene match: 9. From germline, CDR1 is KGHDR and CDR2 SFDVKD.